These 3 T cell receptor beta chains were sequenced from one sample in a study of T cell repertoires in cytomegalovirus infection. For these receptors, no antigen is known. TCRdb independently ran MiXCR on the reads; one entry per CDR3 protein. The sample records some 500,000 distinct CDR3 sequences, approximately 40% being singletons. The source was cultured PBMCs, collected from culture after CMV antigen stimulation. Every receptor here comes from a human donor in good health (CMV status not recorded). Some clones in this sample may be carry-over from other donors' samples.

The chain carries TRBV6-1 and TRBJ2-7, with 10 bases that match TRBD2. The CDR3 totals 15 residues. Trimming removed 6 bases from V and 7 bases from J; junction bases left unmatched: 12. Germline lookup yields CDR1 MNHNS and CDR2 SASEGT. CDR3 coding DNA: TGTGCCAGCAGAGGGTGGCTAGCGGGAGAGGGGGAGCAGTACTTC. Translated, it gives CASRGWLAGEGEQYF.

The chain employs TRBV29-1 and TRBJ2-1; TRBD2 aligns across 11 bases. With V trimmed by 4 bases and J by 0 bases, 5 bases remained unmatched. The CDR3 contains 16 residues. Looked up from germline, CDR1 is SQVTM and CDR2 is ANQGSEA. Here the CDR3 reads CSVGGTSGTSYNEQFF. The CDR3 DNA follows: TGCAGCGTTGGAGGGACTAGCGGCACCTCCTACAATGAGCAGTTCTTC.

This chain connects TRBV12-3 or TRBV12-4 to TRBJ1-6; D remains unclear. The CDR3 extends over 16 amino acids. V was trimmed by 2 bases and J by 9 bases, leaving 17 bases between them. The chain's CDR3 is CASSLLSGKAGSPLHF. The DNA for the CDR3 is TGTGCCAGCAGTTTACTCAGCGGGAAGGCAGGTTCACCCCTCCACTTT.